This T cell receptor (beta chain) stems from a study of blood T cells in healthy people across ages. Roughly 9 milliliters of peripheral blood were drawn from each donor. Extraction yielded at least 5 micrograms of total RNA per sample. This clonotype was counted many times. As yet, its antigen is unknown. Study results and limitations: There was a strong correlation between TCR beta diversity and naive T cell percentage. Compared with aged donors, long-lived donors showed fewer expanded clones, suggesting selection.

The CDR3 has 14 residues. Germline V CDR1 and CDR2: SGHVS, FQNEAQ. With V trimmed by 4 bases and J by 4 bases, 4 bases remained unmatched. Primers used in a second PCR of roughly 6 to 11 cycles were a sample-barcoded 5' primer and a J-beta primer mix. TCRdb reprocessed the 5' RACE reads with MiXCR, giving one entry per CDR3 protein. The sample shows 600,000 or so distinct CDR3 sequences, approximately 30% of them seen only once. The receptor was derived from a woman older than 75 in good health. Sequenced input: blood. This sequence joins TRBV7-8 and TRBJ2-5, with TRBD1 identical over 9 bases. CDR3 nucleotides: TGTGCCAGCAGCTCGGACAGGGGATTAGAGACCCAGTACTTC. Amino acid sequence: CASSSDRGLETQYF.